The 25 T cell receptor beta chains listed next were all sequenced from one sample in a study of PD-L1 blockade in urothelial cancer. TCRdb keeps only in-frame clones here, not all; method: immunoSEQ multiplex PCR. The sample has about 130,000 clones; around 84% are singletons. The time point is: pretreatment peripheral blood. The sequencing used PBMCs, collected around atezolizumab (anti-PD-L1) treatment. Source of these receptors: a man aged 45-65 years with urothelial cancer.

This chain uses TRBV28 with TRBJ1-5; D remains ambiguous. The CDR3 is 13 amino acids. Germline V gives CDR1 MDHEN, CDR2 SYDVKM. V was cut by 6 bases and J by 4 bases, with 10 bases left in between. The CDR3 is CASSFAANQPQHF. For the CDR3, the DNA is TGTGCCAGCAGCTTTGCGGCAAATCAGCCCCAGCATTTT.

This clone was seen once. The V call is TRBV28, the J call TRBJ1-4; D uncertain. Germline values: CDR1 MDHEN, CDR2 SYDVKM. The CDR3 has 15 residues. Trimming took off 7 bases at V and 5 bases at J, with 17 bases between the two ends. CDR3 in amino acids: CASNRGPRGNEKLFF. The CDR3 nucleotides are TGTGCCAGCAACCGTGGGCCTCGAGGGAATGAAAAACTGTTTTTT.

The rearrangement links TRBV27 to TRBJ2-5, with D maybe TRBD1 (6 bases). Trimming removed 4 bases at V and 3 bases at J, with 12 bases between. The CDR3 runs to 14 residues. Germline V gene data show CDR1 as MNHEY and CDR2 as SMNVEV (reference sequence). The CDR3 bases are TGTGCCAGCAGTTCCCGAACAGGGAAAGAGACCCAGTACTTC. Translating gives CASSSRTGKETQYF.

This chain connects TRBV11-2 to TRBJ2-2, with D perhaps matching TRBD1 (5 bases). The germline gives CDR1 SGHAT, CDR2 FQNNGV. V was trimmed by 6 bases and J by 7 bases, leaving 15 bases between them. The CDR3 sequence is 14 residues long. The CDR3 sequence: CASSFAQGSGELFF. CDR3 sequence (DNA): TGTGCCAGCAGTTTTGCCCAGGGAAGCGGGGAGCTGTTTTTT. Full variable domain (remainder filled in from reference TRBV11-2 and TRBJ2-2): EAGVAQSPRYKIIEKRQSVAFWCNPISGHATLYWYQQILGQGPKLLIQFQNNGVVDDSQLPKDRFSAERLKGVDSTLKIQPAKLEDSAVYLCASSFAQGSGELFFGEGSRLTVL.

The V gene is TRBV7-9, the J gene TRBJ2-1; TRBD1 matches 8 bases. The V segment lost 4 bases and the J segment 7 bases; nucleotides outside the gene matches: 15. Germline assignment: CDR1 SEHNR and CDR2 FQNEAQ (reference sequence). CDR3 length: 17 residues. The chain's CDR3 is CASSSIIQGAPGNEQFF. In DNA form, the CDR3 reads TGTGCCAGCAGCTCGATAATCCAGGGGGCGCCGGGGAATGAGCAGTTCTTC.

The genes are TRBV7-9 and TRBJ1-1; no clear D gene. The germline V and J ends were trimmed by 8 bases and 1 base, with 8 bases remaining between them. The CDR3 extends over 12 amino acids. Germline CDR1 reads SEHNR; CDR2 reads FQNEAQ (reference sequence). CDR3 in amino acids: CASRRENTEAFF. Here the CDR3 DNA reads TGTGCCAGCCGGAGAGAGAACACTGAAGCTTTCTTT. The full variable domain, rest sourced from reference TRBV7-9 and TRBJ1-1, is DTGVSQNPRHKITKRGQNVTFRCDPISEHNRLYWYRQTLGQGPEFLTYFQNEAQLEKSRLLSDRFSAERPKGSFSTLEIQRTEQGDSAMYLCASRRENTEAFFGQGTRLTVV.

This sequence joins TRBV4-1 and TRBJ1-2; 9 nucleotides match TRBD1. CDR1 and CDR2 (germline): MGHRA, YSYEKL. V was clipped by 5 bases and J by 7 bases; unmatched bases: 8. The CDR3 sequence is 14 residues long. CDR3 DNA: TGCGCCAGCAGCTCACAGACAGGGGGAATTGGCTACACCTTC. Translating it yields CASSSQTGGIGYTF.

V gene TRBV7-3 combines with J gene TRBJ1-2, with TRBD1 as a possible D gene (5 bases). V dropped 4 bases and J dropped 7 bases, with 16 bases sitting between them. This CDR3 region has 14 residues. The V gene's germline CDR1 is SGHTA and CDR2 FQGTGA. CDR3 region: CASSSQAGVGGYTF. The CDR3 DNA follows: TGTGCCAGCAGCTCCCAGGCGGGGGTAGGTGGCTACACCTTC.

The chain joins TRBV11-2 to TRBJ1-1; a weak D match, TRBD1 (6 bases). The CDR3 sequence is 19 residues long. V was cut by 0 bases and J by 3 bases, with 23 bases left in between. Germline V gene data show CDR1 as SGHAT and CDR2 as FQNNGV. CDR3 bases: TGTGCCAGCAGCTTAGATGGACTCCAAACACAGGGAAAACACACTGAAGCTTTCTTT. It yields the protein CASSLDGLQTQGKHTEAFF.

V and J are TRBV6-5 and TRBJ2-1; a possible D gene is TRBD2 (6 bases). CDR3 length equals 14 residues. From germline, CDR1 is MNHEY and CDR2 SVGAGI. V was cut by 5 bases and J by 1 base, with 9 bases left in between. CDR3 DNA: TGTGCCAGCAGTCCCAGCGGGTCCTACAATGAGCAGTTCTTC. This sequence encodes CASSPSGSYNEQFF.

The chain recombines TRBV10-3 with TRBJ2-7, with TRBD2 as a possible D gene (5 bases). This CDR3 is 15 amino acids long. The germline V and J ends were trimmed by 2 bases and 0 bases, with 11 bases remaining between them. Germline CDR1 and CDR2: ENHRY and SYGVKD. CDR3 coding DNA: TGTGCCATCAGTGAGCCCGCGGGCAGCTCCTACGAGCAGTACTTC. Its protein product is CAISEPAGSSYEQYF.

The chain links TRBV6-5 to TRBJ1-2, with D unresolved. Germline V CDR1 and CDR2: MNHEY, SVGAGI. The V end was cut by 6 bases, the J end by 8 bases, with 19 bases between. The CDR3 runs to 14 residues. This CDR3 reads CASRFTSRGDGYTF. In nucleotides, the CDR3 is TGTGCCAGCAGATTCACGAGTCGGGGTGACGGCTACACCTTC.

The chain links TRBV7-3 to TRBJ1-2; no clear D gene. V lost 2 bases, J lost 2 bases, and 6 bases lay in between. The CDR3 contains 13 residues. Germline values: CDR1 SGHTA, CDR2 FQGTGA. The CDR3 DNA reads TGTGCCAGCAGCTTAGGAGGAAACTATGGCTACACCTTC. Protein: CASSLGGNYGYTF.

This chain links TRBV7-9 with TRBJ2-7; 11 positions match TRBD2. The CDR3 sequence is 14 residues long. Trimming took 3 bases from V and 5 from J; bases not matched to a gene: 3. Germline V gives CDR1 SEHNR, CDR2 FQNEAQ (reference sequence). The CDR3 DNA is TGTGCCAGCAGCTTGCTAGCGGGAGGTGACGAGCAGTACTTC. Translated, it gives CASSLLAGGDEQYF.

This chain connects TRBV30 to TRBJ2-5, with D uncertain. Trimming removed 1 base at V and 7 bases at J, with 13 bases between. Germline V gene sequence: CDR1 GTSNPN, CDR2 SVGIG (reference sequence). The CDR3 length is 13 residues. The CDR3, as DNA: TGTGCCTGGAGTGACAGAGTCTCTGGGACCCAGTACTTC. It translates to CAWSDRVSGTQYF.

This clone was observed a few times. The chain couples TRBV7-9 to TRBJ1-5; D is perhaps TRBD1 (5 bases). Trimming pared 5 bases from V and 7 bases from J, leaving 18 bases between. Germline V gene lookup returns CDR1 SEHNR and CDR2 FQNEAQ (reference sequence). The CDR3 loop spans 15 amino acids. The CDR3 loop is CASSRSAGQGQPQHF. DNA of the CDR3: TGTGCCAGCAGCCGTTCAGCAGGGCAGGGACAGCCCCAGCATTTT.

The J gene is TRBJ1-6, the V gene TRBV7-8; D is ambiguous. Germline V gene data show CDR1 as SGHVS and CDR2 as FQNEAQ. The V gene lost 2 bases and the J gene lost 7 bases, with 12 bases spanning the gap. There are 15 residues in the CDR3. DNA of the CDR3: TGTGCCAGCAGCTTACGATCAGTCGTGAATTCACCCCTCCACTTT. This gives the protein CASSLRSVVNSPLHF.

About this clone itself: At one end, the junction sequence differs from germline, possibly due to a read error. This chain joins TRBV29-1 and TRBJ2-1, with 13 bases that match TRBD2. The CDR3 length is 18 residues. Germline CDR1 and CDR2: SQVTM and ANQGSEA. The CDR3 loop is CSVESSRLAGGTTQEPFF. The DNA for the CDR3 is TGCAGCGTTGAGTCTAGCCGACTAGCGGGAGGCACGACCCAGGAGCCGTTCTTC.

This rearrangement joins TRBV10-3 to TRBJ2-1; maybe TRBD2 (5 bases). CDR3 length: 14 amino acids. Trimming cost V 7 bases and J 0 bases, with 10 bases left between them. In germline, CDR1 is ENHRY, CDR2 SYGVKD. The CDR3 is CAIIRGGSYNEQFF. DNA of the CDR3: TGTGCCATCATCCGGGGTGGCTCCTACAATGAGCAGTTCTTC.

V gene TRBV27 combines with J gene TRBJ2-3, with 12 nucleotides matching TRBD2. From germline, CDR1 is MNHEY and CDR2 SMNVEV (reference sequence). The CDR3 runs to 14 residues. After removal of 4 bases from V and 9 bases from J, the junction contained 5 bases not matched to a gene. CDR3 residues: CASSSLAGGETQYF. The CDR3 DNA reads as TGTGCCAGCAGTTCTCTAGCGGGAGGGGAAACGCAGTATTTT.

This clone was observed once. The genes are TRBV5-1 and TRBJ2-5; no definite D call. With 4 bases removed from V and 5 bases from J, the gap between germline ends came to 12 bases. Germline CDR1 reads SGHRS; CDR2 reads YFSETQ. The CDR3 is 13 residues long. In DNA form, the CDR3 reads TGCGCCAGCAGCCGAGCAAGTACGGAGACCCAGTACTTC. This encodes CASSRASTETQYF.

This clone was observed a few times. The chain is built from TRBV7-9 and TRBJ1-1; D is uncertain. CDR3 length: 14 amino acids. The germline V and J ends were trimmed by 1 base and 4 bases, with 10 bases remaining between them. CDR1 and CDR2 from the germline V gene are SEHNR and FQNEAQ (reference sequence). The chain's CDR3 is CASSLELAFTEAFF. The CDR3 region has the DNA TGTGCCAGCAGCTTAGAGTTAGCGTTCACTGAAGCTTTCTTT.

The CDR3 coding sequence is TGTGCAAGTCGCCCCGGGCGGGGGATAGGAGACACCGGGGAGCTGTTTTTT. Amino acids: CASRPGRGIGDTGELFF. This chain connects TRBV12-2 to TRBJ2-2; TRBD2 was called by the table and not checked on the DNA. TRBV12-2 corresponds to a pseudogene. The CDR3 has 17 residues.

This chain links TRBV5-1 with TRBJ2-5; 7 positions agree with TRBD1. This CDR3 region has 15 residues. V was pared by 2 bases and J by 3 bases, with 7 bases of the junction left unmatched. Germline assignment: CDR1 SGHRS and CDR2 YFSETQ. The CDR3 nucleotides read TGCGCCAGCAGCTTTCAGACAGGGACGAAAGAGACCCAGTACTTC. The encoded protein is CASSFQTGTKETQYF.

This clone was found once. V and J are TRBV7-9 and TRBJ2-7; the match to TRBD2 covers 8 bases. The CDR3 length is 12 residues. Trimming took 5 bases from V and 6 from J; bases not matched to a gene: 3. The germline V gene has CDR1 SEHNR and CDR2 FQNEAQ (reference sequence). CDR3: CASSREGIEQYF. The CDR3 coding sequence is TGTGCCAGCAGCCGGGAGGGGATCGAGCAGTACTTC.